The 15 T cell receptor beta chains presented below share a single source sample, sequenced in a study of blood T cell repertoires in COVID-19. The protocol was immunoSEQ multiplex PCR, while the TCRdb copy is restricted to in-frame clones and leaves out a portion. The data contain 90,000 to 100,000 clones, 86% of them singletons. The sample consisted of peripheral blood. The receptors derive from a man aged 80 or over with acute or convalescent COVID-19.

The V and J genes are TRBV27 and TRBJ2-3; D not certain. The V end lost 5 bases, the J end lost 6 bases, and 12 bases lay between the germline ends. Germline V gene lookup returns CDR1 MNHEY and CDR2 SMNVEV (reference sequence). This CDR3 has 13 amino acids. Here the CDR3 DNA reads TGTGCCAGCAGTAACCGATTCGGGGATACGCAGTATTTT. It is translated as CASSNRFGDTQYF.

The chain joins TRBV7-2 to TRBJ2-5; a weak D match, TRBD2 (5 bases). Germline V CDR1 and CDR2: SGHTA, FQGNSA. Trimming cost V 5 bases and J 2 bases, with 12 bases left between them. The CDR3 is made up of 14 amino acids. The DNA for the CDR3 is TGTGCCAGCAGCCGGGATTACTCACAAGAGACCCAGTACTTC. This encodes CASSRDYSQETQYF.

The V and J genes are TRBV5-1 and TRBJ2-7; no definite D call. The V end was cut by 4 bases, the J end by 4 bases, with 9 bases between. CDR3 length equals 12 residues. The germline V gene has CDR1 SGHRS and CDR2 YFSETQ. The CDR3 is CASSETGYEQYF. The CDR3 region has the DNA TGCGCCAGCAGCGAGACTGGTTACGAGCAGTACTTC. Full variable domain (missing parts from reference TRBV5-1 and TRBJ2-7): KAGVTQTPRYLIKTRGQQVTLSCSPISGHRSVSWYQQTPGQGLQFLFEYFSETQRNKGNFPGRFSGRQFSNSRSEMNVSTLELGDSALYLCASSETGYEQYFGPGTRLTVT.

The chain has TRBV27 and TRBJ2-1; TRBD2 aligns across 9 bases. Trimming took 5 bases from V and 9 from J; bases not matched to a gene: 11. This CDR3 contains 15 residues. Per the germline V gene, CDR1 is MNHEY and CDR2 is SMNVEV (reference sequence). This chain's CDR3 is CASSNLGSGSREQFF. The CDR3, as DNA: TGTGCCAGCAGTAATCTAGGTAGCGGGAGCCGTGAGCAGTTCTTC.

V is TRBV10-3 and J is TRBJ1-2; the match to TRBD1 covers 7 bases. Germline CDR1 reads ENHRY; CDR2 reads SYGVKD. The CDR3 contains 14 residues. V was pared by 2 bases and J by 5 bases, with 5 bases of the junction left unmatched. CDR3 in amino acids: CAISETGEGYGYTF. DNA of the CDR3: TGTGCCATCAGTGAGACAGGGGAAGGGTATGGCTACACCTTC.

The CDR3 is CASSLEAVSYNEQFF. The CDR3 coding sequence is TGTGCCAGCAGCTTAGAAGCGGTTTCCTACAATGAGCAGTTCTTC. This rearrangement joins TRBV7-3 to TRBJ2-1, with D possibly being TRBD2 (5 bases). The CDR3 is 15 amino acids. Trimming left V 2 bases short and J 1 base short, with 9 bases between. Germline V CDR1 and CDR2: SGHTA, FQGTGA.

The J gene is TRBJ2-1, the V gene TRBV5-8; 12 positions agree with TRBD2. Germline assignment: CDR1 SGHTS and CDR2 YDEGEE. V lost 4 bases, J lost 4 bases, and 3 bases stayed unmatched. CDR3 length equals 15 residues. CDR3 residues: CASSPGTSGYNEQFF. In DNA form, the CDR3 reads TGTGCCAGCAGCCCCGGGACTAGCGGGTACAATGAGCAGTTCTTC.

The genes are TRBV3-1 (or the pseudogene TRBV3-2) and TRBJ2-5; D may be TRBD2 (6 bases). CDR3 size: 14 residues. Trimming pared 4 bases from V and 9 bases from J, leaving 18 bases between. Germline V gene sequence: CDR1 LGHDT, CDR2 YNNKEL (reference sequence). The CDR3 region has the DNA TGTGCCAGCAGCCCAGGTCTAGCGACGGGGGCCCAGTACTTC. It encodes CASSPGLATGAQYF.

This chain connects TRBV3-1 (or the pseudogene TRBV3-2) to TRBJ2-3; D is possibly TRBD2 (6 bases). CDR3 length equals 19 residues. Trimming removed 0 bases at V and 4 bases at J, with 23 bases between. Germline V gene sequence: CDR1 LGHDT, CDR2 YNNKEL (reference sequence). In DNA, the CDR3 is TGTGCCAGCAGCCAAGATCGACGCGGGACCAGCCTTGGCGCAGATACGCAGTATTTT. Its protein product is CASSQDRRGTSLGADTQYF.

The gene calls are TRBV9 and TRBJ2-7, with D perhaps matching TRBD1 (6 bases). This CDR3 contains 13 residues. The germline gives CDR1 SGDLS, CDR2 YYNGEE. Trimming cost V 7 bases and J 0 bases, with 11 bases left between them. CDR3 in DNA: TGTGCCAGCTCACAGGGTAGCTCCTACGAGCAGTACTTC. This gives the protein CASSQGSSYEQYF.

The V and J genes are TRBV7-9 and TRBJ1-4; D is unresolved. Trimming stripped 2 bases from V and 7 bases from J, with 8 bases between. The CDR3 runs 13 residues. Germline lookup yields CDR1 SEHNR and CDR2 FQNEAQ (reference sequence). The CDR3 reads CASSLPPGEKLFF. CDR3 nucleotide sequence: TGTGCCAGCAGCTTACCTCCGGGTGAAAAACTGTTTTTT.

This chain links TRBV28 with TRBJ1-2, with no clear D. CDR1 MDHEN and CDR2 SYDVKM come from the germline V gene. The CDR3 consists of 13 residues. V lost 5 bases and J 4 bases, leaving 11 bases between the germline ends. The CDR3 nucleotides read TGTGCCAGCAGTGAGCCGCGGGGCTATGGCTACACCTTC. Translating it yields CASSEPRGYGYTF.

The chain links TRBV18 to TRBJ1-1, with D possibly TRBD1 on 6 matching bases. Trimming cost V 2 bases and J 2 bases, with 9 bases left between them. The CDR3 spans 14 residues. The germline V gene has CDR1 KGHSH and CDR2 LQKENI. The CDR3 sequence: CASSPMDSNTEAFF. CDR3 nucleotide sequence: TGTGCCAGCTCACCAATGGACAGTAACACTGAAGCTTTCTTT.

The sample holds a few counts of this clone. The chain carries TRBV27 and TRBJ1-5; maybe TRBD1 (6 bases). The germline V and J ends were trimmed by 6 bases and 6 bases, with 15 bases remaining between them. Looked up from germline, CDR1 is MNHEY and CDR2 is SMNVEV (reference sequence). The CDR3 is made up of 14 amino acids. The CDR3 DNA is TGTGCCAGCAGCATTAACAGGGACGGTCAGCCCCAGCATTTT. It encodes CASSINRDGQPQHF.

The chain links TRBV7-2 to TRBJ2-7; 7 bases are shared with TRBD1. The CDR3 contains 14 residues. Trimming cost V 1 base and J 4 bases; bases outside gene matches: 4. Germline CDR1 is SGHTA and CDR2 is FQGNSA. The CDR3 DNA is TGTGCCAGCAGCTTAGGGGACAGCCGGTACGAGCAGTACTTC. It is translated as CASSLGDSRYEQYF.